The source of this TCR beta chain is a study of cytomegalovirus exposure and HLA in healthy donors. Trimming removed 3 bases from V and 3 bases from J, with 9 bases in between. The CDR3 consists of 13 residues. The V gene's germline CDR1 is KGHSH and CDR2 LQKENI. A multiplex PCR was run with 60 Vbeta primers and 13 Jbeta primers. Some clones are missing from TCRdb's copy, which holds only in-frame ones; the method was immunoSEQ multiplex PCR. In the table there are around 150,000 clones, approximately 83% of which are singletons. This rearrangement joins TRBV18 to TRBJ2-7; D gene ambiguous. The specimen sequenced was PBMCs. The sequence derives from a woman aged 18-35 years in good health and CMV-seronegative. CDR3 amino acids: CASSPHPVYEQYF. CDR3 coding DNA: TGTGCCAGCTCACCCCACCCGGTCTACGAGCAGTACTTC. Full variable domain (rest looked up from reference TRBV18 and TRBJ2-7): NAGVMQNPRHLVRRRGQEARLRCSPMKGHSHVYWYRQLPEEGLKFMVYLQKENIIDESGMPKERFSAEFPKEGPSILRIQQVVRGDSAAYFCASSPHPVYEQYFGPGTRLTVT.